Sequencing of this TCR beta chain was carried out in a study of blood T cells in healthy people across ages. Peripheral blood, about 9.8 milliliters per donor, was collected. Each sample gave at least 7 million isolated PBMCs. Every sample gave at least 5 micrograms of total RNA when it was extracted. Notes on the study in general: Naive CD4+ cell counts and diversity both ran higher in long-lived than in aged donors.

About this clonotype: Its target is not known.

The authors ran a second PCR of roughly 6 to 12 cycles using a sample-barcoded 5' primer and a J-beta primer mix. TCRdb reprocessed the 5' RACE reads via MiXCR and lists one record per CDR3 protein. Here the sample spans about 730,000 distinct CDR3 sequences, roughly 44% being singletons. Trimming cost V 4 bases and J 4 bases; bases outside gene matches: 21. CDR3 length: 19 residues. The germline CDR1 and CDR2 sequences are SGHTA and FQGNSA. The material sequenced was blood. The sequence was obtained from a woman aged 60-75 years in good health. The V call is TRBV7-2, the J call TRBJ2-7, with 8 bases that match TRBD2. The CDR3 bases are TGTGCCAGCAGCTCAGAGGCCATAGCGGGATGGTACCGGACTTACGAGCAGTACTTC. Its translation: CASSSEAIAGWYRTYEQYF.